The T cell receptor beta chain described here comes from a study of T cells in narcolepsy. Details on this clone: Its antigen is still unknown.

The CDR3 loop spans 17 amino acids. The germline V gene has CDR1 SGHNT and CDR2 YENEEA. V lost 1 base to trimming and J lost 2 bases, with 17 bases between them. Study observations and caveats: Some memory CD4+ repertoires had no autoreactive clone sequences. HCRT-specific and TRIB2-specific autoreactive clonotypes appeared among same-patient CSF and blood CD4+ clonotypes.

Clones were read by immunoSEQ multiplex PCR, and TCRdb kept only the in-frame ones, dropping some. Altogether 30,000 to 35,000 clones are present, roughly three quarters being singletons, with the ten largest covering less than 5%. This sequence originates from a human donor in good health. This rearrangement joins TRBV11-3 to TRBJ2-5, with D possibly TRBD2 on 5 matching bases. The sequencing input was memory (CD45RA-) CD4+ T cells from blood. CDR3 sequence (DNA): TGTGCCAGCAGCTTAGGAGGAACGGGATCGTCACAAGAGACCCAGTACTTC. It is translated as CASSLGGTGSSQETQYF.